This T cell receptor (beta chain) was captured by sequencing in a study of Ad26.COV2.S vaccination and SARS-CoV-2 variants. General study findings and limits: Reportedly, spike-specific CD8+ and CD4+ T cell responses achieved substantial breadth once vaccination had taken place.

Sequencing used immunoSEQ multiplex PCR; TCRdb keeps in-frame clones, though not all of them. This sample has 430,000 or so clones, with approximately 89% found just once. Comment on this clone: What it recognizes is unknown.

Germline V gives CDR1 KGHSH, CDR2 LQKENI. The V end lost 1 base, the J end lost 3 bases, and 10 bases lay between the germline ends. The CDR3 consists of 14 residues. This sample's treatment: some 20 received Ad26.COV2.S at low or high dose, single or two shots; 5 received placebo; per-sample allocation not given. Vaccine and placebo recipients were sampled on day 63 after the first injection. Wuhan-strain SARS-CoV-2 spike was expressed by the Ad26 vector that made up the vaccine. V and J are TRBV18 and TRBJ2-7; D call uncertain. Sequences were derived from peripheral blood, sampled in a trial of Ad26.COV2.S vaccine versus placebo. This receptor was taken from a person aged 18-65 years who received the Ad26.COV2.S COVID-19 vaccine or a placebo. The CDR3 spells CASSPRSYSYEQYV. CDR3 coding DNA: TGTGCCAGCTCACCACGCTCATACAGCTACGAGCAGTACGTC.